This T cell receptor (beta chain) was documented in a study of cytomegalovirus exposure and HLA in healthy donors. Overall study: Out of about 360 genotyped donors, about 80% belonged to the Caucasian-associated ancestry cluster.

Turning to this clone: Antigen specificity is unknown.

Germline values: CDR1 LGHNA, CDR2 YNFKEQ. CDR3 length: 13 amino acids. The PCR made use of 60 Vbeta and 13 Jbeta primers. Generated by immunoSEQ multiplex PCR, the TCRdb table keeps only in-frame clones and is missing some. Among approximately 270,000 clones listed, about four fifths were seen once. Study conclusions and caveats: In a later analysis, a missense DCLRE1C variant was linked to TCR beta V- and J-gene trimming. Specific recognition of CMV antigens was confirmed in vitro for three chains (all CMV-associated). According to reports, the classifier identified cytomegalovirus status with high specificity and sensitivity.

Sequencing was done on a sample of PBMCs. The sequence was obtained from a girl aged 2 to 10 in good health and CMV-seronegative. V and J are TRBV4-2 and TRBJ2-5; D call uncertain. The assigned J gene may be wrong: the sequence end matches TRBJ2-7 better. CDR3 amino acids: CASSQDISYEQYF. For the CDR3, the DNA is TGTGCCAGCAGCCAAGATATCTCCTACGAGCAGTACTTC.